This T cell receptor (beta chain) was profiled in a study of blood T cells in healthy people across ages. General study points: Both naive CD4+ cell counts and diversity were greater in long-lived donors than in aged donors. Underestimates were what the diversity estimates from one million T cells were considered to be.

Concerning this clonotype itself: Its matching antigen is unknown.

V was clipped by 3 bases and J by 4 bases, with 11 bases between them. The germline V gene encodes CDR1 SQVTM and CDR2 ANQGSEA. This CDR3 is 13 amino acids long. Next came a second PCR, run for about 7 to 12 cycles, which used a sample-barcoded 5' primer along with a J-beta primer mix. TCRdb redid the calling of the 5' RACE reads with MiXCR, one entry per CDR3 protein. The data contain about 1.4 million distinct CDR3 sequences, almost 60% of them seen just once; the ten biggest clones take up roughly 7%. The source is a man aged 18 to 29 in good health. Sequenced sample: blood. The chain couples TRBV29-1 to TRBJ2-3; tentative D call: TRBD2 (6 bases). This CDR3 is CSVDRGVSDTQYF. CDR3 sequence (DNA): TGCAGCGTTGACCGCGGGGTGTCAGATACGCAGTATTTT.